The 32 T cell receptor beta chains given below trace back to one sample, sequenced in a study of identical twins. Each CDR3 protein gets one entry after TCRdb re-called the 5' RACE reads with MiXCR. The data hold approximately 590,000 distinct CDR3 sequences, with roughly 9.9% observed a single time. Another study also made use of these data, one on yellow fever vaccine responses in identical twins.

The sequenced material came from PBMCs. These receptors were taken from a woman aged 18 to 35 in good health.

This clonotype occurred many times. The chain recombines TRBV30 with TRBJ1-2; a possible D gene is TRBD1 (5 bases). V was shortened by 0 bases and J by 4 bases, with 9 bases between the two germline ends. CDR1 GTSNPN and CDR2 SVGIG come from the germline V gene (reference sequence). This CDR3 contains 13 residues. CDR3 nucleotides: TGTGCCTGGAGTGTAGCCAGGGTCTATGGCTACACCTTC. This gives the protein CAWSVARVYGYTF.

In this sample, this clonotype turned up many times. V is TRBV20-1 and J is TRBJ1-5; D call uncertain. Trimming shortened V by 5 bases and J by 2 bases, and 10 bases separated the two germline ends. Germline CDR1 reads DFQATT; CDR2 reads SNEGSKA (reference sequence). This CDR3 contains 13 residues. Here the CDR3 reads CSAQEGGNQPQHF. Here the CDR3 DNA reads TGCAGTGCTCAAGAAGGCGGCAATCAGCCCCAGCATTTT.

In its sample, this clonotype was seen many times. The rearrangement uses TRBV29-1 and TRBJ2-7, with D perhaps TRBD2 (7 bases). CDR1 and CDR2 (germline): SQVTM, ANQGSEA. CDR3 length equals 16 residues. The ends were cut back, 6 bases at V and 0 bases at J, with 21 bases in the middle. The CDR3 is CSVVGGQGVNSYEQYF. The CDR3 nucleotides read TGCAGCGTAGTCGGGGGGCAGGGTGTTAACTCCTACGAGCAGTACTTC.

The table lists this clonotype with many counts. The chain's CDR3 is CSVPSESSYNEQFF. CDR3 in DNA: TGCAGCGTCCCTAGCGAGAGCTCCTACAATGAGCAGTTCTTC. The chain recombines TRBV29-1 with TRBJ2-1; possible D gene TRBD2, 6 bases. V dropped 6 bases and J dropped 0 bases, with 12 bases sitting between them. Per the germline V gene, CDR1 is SQVTM and CDR2 is ANQGSEA. The CDR3 is made up of 14 amino acids.

V usage is TRBV20-1 and J usage is TRBJ2-4, with 13 bases aligning to TRBD2. V lost 4 bases to trimming and J lost 0 bases; unmatched junction nucleotides: 9. This CDR3 region has 18 residues. The germline CDR1 and CDR2 sequences are DFQATT and SNEGSKA (reference sequence). CDR3 residues: CSATLLAGGPLAKNIQYF. The CDR3 nucleotides read TGCAGTGCTACCCTACTAGCGGGAGGGCCCTTAGCCAAAAACATTCAGTACTTC.

The chain uses TRBV3-1 and TRBJ2-7; 9 bases line up with TRBD1. Germline values: CDR1 LGHDT, CDR2 YNNKEL (reference sequence). Germline trimming cut 4 bases from V and 3 bases from J; bases unmatched to any gene: 7. This CDR3 has 15 residues. CDR3 DNA sequence: TGTGCCAGCAGCCCTTATCTGGACAGGGGCTACGAGCAGTACTTC. As protein: CASSPYLDRGYEQYF.

This clonotype was observed at least ten times. This sequence joins TRBV27 and TRBJ1-2, with TRBD1 matching 8 bases. Germline assignment: CDR1 MNHEY and CDR2 SMNVEV (reference sequence). CDR3 length: 14 residues. V shed 2 bases and J 8 bases; nucleotides not matched to a gene: 7. CDR3 region: CASSLTDRVDGYTF. As DNA, the CDR3 is TGTGCCAGCAGTTTAACGGACAGGGTGGACGGCTACACCTTC.

This clonotype was counted many times. J is TRBJ1-2 and V is TRBV7-6, with TRBD1 matching 8 bases. Per germline, CDR1 SGHVS and CDR2 FNYEAQ. This CDR3 contains 18 residues. V gave up 5 bases and J gave up 1 base; unmatched junction bases: 15. The CDR3 DNA reads TGTGCCAGCAGCCCTGGACAGGGCAACCCTTTACTTAACTATGGCTACACCTTC. This codes for CASSPGQGNPLLNYGYTF.

This clonotype was observed at least ten times. This rearrangement joins TRBV5-1 to TRBJ2-1; D perhaps matches TRBD1 (6 bases). The CDR3 covers 13 residues. Trimming removed 2 bases from V and 7 bases from J, with 10 bases in between. Germline loops: CDR1 SGHRS, CDR2 YFSETQ. This CDR3 is CASSFARGNEQFF. CDR3 nucleotides: TGCGCCAGCAGCTTCGCGAGGGGGAATGAGCAGTTCTTC.

This clonotype showed up many times. The chain is built from TRBV12-3 or TRBV12-4 and TRBJ2-7, with no clear D. The V gene lost 3 bases and the J gene lost 0 bases, with 9 bases spanning the gap. The CDR3 has 14 amino acids. CDR3 nucleotide sequence: TGTGCCAGCAGTTTCGCCGGTAGCTCCTACGAGCAGTACTTC. As protein: CASSFAGSSYEQYF.

This chain links TRBV7-9 with TRBJ1-1; perhaps TRBD1 as D (6 bases). The CDR3 covers 16 residues. Germline CDR1 is SEHNR and CDR2 is FQNEAQ (reference sequence). Trimming stripped 0 bases from V and 3 bases from J, with 14 bases between. This CDR3 reads CASSLAPAGADTEAFF. CDR3 coding DNA: TGTGCCAGCAGCTTAGCCCCTGCAGGGGCGGACACTGAAGCTTTCTTT.

This clonotype was found many times. This rearrangement joins TRBV4-3 to TRBJ2-5, with TRBD1 matching 9 bases. CDR1 is LGHNA and CDR2 is YSLEER in the germline V gene. This CDR3 region has 15 residues. V was clipped by 0 bases and J by 5 bases; unmatched bases: 4. CDR3 region: CASSQDGTGRETQYF. DNA for the CDR3: TGCGCCAGCAGCCAAGATGGGACAGGGCGTGAGACCCAGTACTTC.

This clonotype turned up a few times. The CDR3 here is CASSPRDYLYNEQFF. DNA of the CDR3: TGTGCCAGCAGCCCCCGGGACTACCTATACAATGAGCAGTTCTTC. V and J are TRBV7-8 and TRBJ2-1; the match to TRBD2 covers 7 bases. Germline CDR1 reads SGHVS; CDR2 reads FQNEAQ. Losses at the gene ends were 5 bases for V and 4 bases for J; bases not matched to a gene: 8. The CDR3 totals 15 residues.

CDR3 nucleotide sequence: TGCAGTGCCCCGACCGGGAGTGGGGCCAAAAACATTCAGTACTTC. It specifies CSAPTGSGAKNIQYF. The rearrangement joins TRBV20-1 to TRBJ2-4, with D possibly being TRBD2 (6 bases). V lost 6 bases to trimming and J lost 1 base, with 16 bases between them. Per germline, CDR1 DFQATT and CDR2 SNEGSKA (reference sequence). The CDR3 totals 15 residues.

The table lists this clonotype with many counts. V usage is TRBV15 and J usage is TRBJ2-5; TRBD1 matches 8 bases. There are 15 residues in the CDR3. V was clipped by 5 bases and J by 2 bases; unmatched bases: 7. CDR1 is LNHNV and CDR2 is YYDKDF in the germline V gene (reference sequence). The CDR3 region is CATSDDTGGQETQYF. For the CDR3, the DNA is TGTGCCACCAGCGATGATACAGGGGGGCAAGAGACCCAGTACTTC. The whole variable domain, remainder taken from reference TRBV15 and TRBJ2-5, is DAMVIQNPRYQVTQFGKPVTLSCSQTLNHNVMYWYQQKSSQAPKLLFHYYDKDFNNEADTPDNFQSRRPNTSFCFLDIRSPGLGDTAMYLCATSDDTGGQETQYFGPGTRLLVL.

The table lists this clonotype with a few counts. The rearrangement joins TRBV7-8 to TRBJ2-3, with D uncertain. Trimming left V 0 bases short and J 1 base short, with 11 bases between. Germline CDR1 reads SGHVS; CDR2 reads FQNEAQ. The CDR3 contains 16 residues. CDR3 region: CASSLASGPGTDTQYF. CDR3 sequence (DNA): TGTGCCAGCAGCTTAGCATCCGGGCCAGGCACAGATACGCAGTATTTT.

The J gene is TRBJ1-2, the V gene TRBV6-4, with D unresolved. The CDR3 has 14 amino acids. Germline CDR1 and CDR2: MRHNA and SNTAGT. The V end lost 0 bases, the J end lost 6 bases, and 11 bases lay between the germline ends. CDR3 sequence reads: CASSDSRGADGYTF. CDR3 DNA: TGTGCCAGCAGTGACTCGCGGGGAGCGGATGGCTACACCTTC.

The chain couples TRBV5-1 to TRBJ2-7, with D perhaps TRBD1 or TRBD2 (6 bases each). The V and J ends lost 0 bases and 6 bases respectively, with 10 bases between them. Germline lookup yields CDR1 SGHRS and CDR2 YFSETQ. The CDR3 loop spans 13 amino acids. The CDR3 here is CASSLVGGCEQYF. The CDR3, as DNA: TGCGCCAGCAGCTTGGTGGGGGGCTGCGAGCAGTACTTC. Complete variable domain (other parts from reference TRBV5-1 and TRBJ2-7): KAGVTQTPRYLIKTRGQQVTLSCSPISGHRSVSWYQQTPGQGLQFLFEYFSETQRNKGNFPGRFSGRQFSNSRSEMNVSTLELGDSALYLCASSLVGGCEQYFGPGTRLTVT.

This clonotype was seen a few times. The gene calls are TRBV24-1 and TRBJ2-3; no reliable D call. Germline values: CDR1 KGHDR, CDR2 SFDVKD. Trimming shortened V by 5 bases and J by 3 bases, and 5 bases separated the two germline ends. This CDR3 is built from 12 residues. The CDR3 spells CATSVRTDTQYF. The CDR3 nucleotides read TGTGCCACCAGTGTGAGAACAGATACGCAGTATTTT.

This clonotype was found many times. V and J are TRBV5-1 and TRBJ1-1; 7 bases are a match to TRBD1. The CDR3 is 13 residues long. With 4 bases clipped from V and 0 bases from J, the junction kept 0 bases outside the gene matches. Looked up from germline, CDR1 is SGHRS and CDR2 is YFSETQ. CDR3 region: CASSGQVNTEAFF. The CDR3 coding sequence is TGCGCCAGCAGCGGACAGGTGAACACTGAAGCTTTCTTT.

The chain joins TRBV6-5 to TRBJ1-2; TRBD1 matches at 7 bases. CDR3 length equals 13 residues. CDR1 MNHEY and CDR2 SVGAGI come from the germline V gene. Trimming removed 2 bases from V and 8 bases from J; junction bases left unmatched: 5. DNA of the CDR3: TGTGCCAGCAGTTACAGACAGGGCGGGGGCTACACCTTC. This translates into CASSYRQGGGYTF.

This clonotype was counted at least ten times. In DNA, the CDR3 is TGTGCCAGCAAAATAGCGGGGCTCTCCTACAATGAGCAGTTCTTC. This encodes CASKIAGLSYNEQFF. V is TRBV12-3 or TRBV12-4 and J is TRBJ2-1, with 8 nucleotides matching TRBD2. The CDR3 runs 15 residues. Germline trimming cut 7 bases from V and 0 bases from J; bases unmatched to any gene: 5.

This chain joins TRBV29-1 and TRBJ2-1; D is perhaps TRBD2 (5 bases). V was cut by 4 bases and J by 6 bases, with 22 bases left in between. Germline lookup yields CDR1 SQVTM and CDR2 ANQGSEA. The CDR3 is 16 amino acids. The CDR3 DNA follows: TGCAGCGTTGCCGGGGTAGCGCGTTTTGGTGGCAATGAGCAGTTCTTC. Translation gives CSVAGVARFGGNEQFF.

The V gene is TRBV4-3, the J gene TRBJ2-5, with 7 bases that match TRBD1. After removal of 0 bases from V and 5 bases from J, the junction contained 6 bases not matched to a gene. The germline CDR1 and CDR2 sequences are LGHNA and YSLEER. This CDR3 comprises 15 residues. CDR3 in amino acids: CASSQENTGVETQYF. CDR3 coding DNA: TGCGCCAGCAGCCAAGAAAATACAGGGGTGGAGACCCAGTACTTC.

In this sample, this clonotype turned up many times. A junction end diverges from the germline sequence, so it may reflect a read error. This rearrangement joins TRBV12-3 or TRBV12-4 to TRBJ2-1; D not certain. This CDR3 is built from 14 residues. The chain's CDR3 is CAGSWSGRSNEQFF. The CDR3 nucleotides are TGTGCCGGCAGCTGGTCCGGACGCTCCAATGAGCAGTTCTTC.

This clonotype was seen only a few times. This chain joins TRBV7-2 and TRBJ2-3; D remains ambiguous. In germline, CDR1 is SGHTA, CDR2 FQGNSA. The CDR3 length is 15 residues. The V gene lost 5 bases and the J gene lost 4 bases, with 16 bases spanning the gap. This CDR3 reads CASSPKAPPADTQYF. The CDR3 coding sequence is TGTGCCAGCAGCCCCAAGGCCCCGCCTGCAGATACGCAGTATTTT.

The chain employs TRBV6-2 or TRBV6-3 and TRBJ2-7; TRBD1 aligns across 7 bases. The V segment lost 6 bases and the J segment 5 bases; nucleotides outside the gene matches: 4. The CDR3 has 12 amino acids. Germline-derived CDR1 and CDR2 are MNHEY and SVGEGT. The chain's CDR3 is CASRDGTDEQYF. The CDR3 DNA is TGTGCCAGCAGGGACGGGACAGACGAGCAGTACTTC.

Ten or more counts support this clonotype. The rearrangement uses TRBV4-1 and TRBJ2-5, with 8 bases matching TRBD2. This CDR3 contains 17 residues. With V trimmed by 1 base and J by 5 bases, 12 bases remained unmatched. In germline, CDR1 is MGHRA, CDR2 YSYEKL. The CDR3 protein is CASSQALSGLAGETQYF. CDR3 bases: TGCGCCAGCAGCCAAGCGCTATCTGGACTAGCAGGGGAGACCCAGTACTTC.

The CDR3 reads CASSQDRGLAGRSEQYF. The DNA for the CDR3 is TGCGCCAGCAGCCAAGATAGAGGACTAGCGGGAAGGAGCGAGCAGTACTTC. V usage is TRBV4-3 and J usage is TRBJ2-7; 12 bases map to TRBD2. This CDR3 is built from 17 residues. Trimming at V came to 0 bases and at J to 6 bases, leaving 9 bases not matched to a gene. Germline V gene lookup returns CDR1 LGHNA and CDR2 YSLEER.

This clonotype was seen repeatedly, ten times or more. The rearrangement uses TRBV10-3 and TRBJ2-3; D ambiguous. The CDR3 spans 13 residues. Germline CDR1 is ENHRY and CDR2 is SYGVKD. V was shortened by 7 bases and J by 6 bases, with 14 bases between the two germline ends. CDR3 bases: TGTGCCATCACCGAGACGTCCGGGGATACGCAGTATTTT. Protein product: CAITETSGDTQYF.

This clonotype was observed a handful of times. The J gene is TRBJ2-6, the V gene TRBV20-1; D may be TRBD2 (6 bases). CDR3 size: 14 residues. The V gene's germline CDR1 is DFQATT and CDR2 SNEGSKA (reference sequence). Here the CDR3 DNA reads TGCAGCTCCCCAGTACGGGGGTTGTCCAACGTCCTGACTTTC. Its translation: CSSPVRGLSNVLTF.

This clonotype was found many times. The rearrangement uses TRBV27 and TRBJ2-7, with 8 bases identical to TRBD2. With V trimmed by 2 bases and J by 4 bases, 7 bases remained unmatched. The CDR3 contains 15 residues. Germline-derived CDR1 and CDR2 are MNHEY and SMNVEV (reference sequence). Here the CDR3 reads CASSLGTSGKYEQYF. Written as DNA, the CDR3 is TGTGCCAGCAGTTTAGGTACTAGCGGCAAATACGAGCAGTACTTC.